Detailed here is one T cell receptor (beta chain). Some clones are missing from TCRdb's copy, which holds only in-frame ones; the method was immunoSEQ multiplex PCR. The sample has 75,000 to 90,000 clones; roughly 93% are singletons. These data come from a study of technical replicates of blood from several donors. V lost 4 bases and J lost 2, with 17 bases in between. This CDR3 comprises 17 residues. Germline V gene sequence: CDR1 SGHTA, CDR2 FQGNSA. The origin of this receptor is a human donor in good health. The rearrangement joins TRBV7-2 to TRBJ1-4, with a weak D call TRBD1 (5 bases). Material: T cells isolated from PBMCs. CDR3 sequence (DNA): TGTGCCAGCAGCTCCTATAGGGGCGCTGGTACTAATGAAAAACTGTTTTTT. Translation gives CASSSYRGAGTNEKLFF.